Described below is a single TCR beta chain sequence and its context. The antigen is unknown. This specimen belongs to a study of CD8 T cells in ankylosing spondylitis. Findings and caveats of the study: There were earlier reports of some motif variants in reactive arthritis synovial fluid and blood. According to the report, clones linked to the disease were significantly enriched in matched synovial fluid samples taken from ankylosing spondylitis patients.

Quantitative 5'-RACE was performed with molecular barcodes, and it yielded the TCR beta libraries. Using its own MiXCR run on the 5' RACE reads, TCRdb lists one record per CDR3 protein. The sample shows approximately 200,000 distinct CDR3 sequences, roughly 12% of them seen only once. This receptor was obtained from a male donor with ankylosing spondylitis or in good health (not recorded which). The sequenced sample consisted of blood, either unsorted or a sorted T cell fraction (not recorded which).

The CDR3 here is CASSTPPGWGTEAFF. CDR3 DNA: TGTGCCAGCTCGACCCCCCCGGGGTGGGGCACTGAAGCTTTCTTT. The chain recombines TRBV18 with TRBJ1-1; D is unresolved. The V end was cut by 6 bases, the J end by 4 bases, with 18 bases between. This CDR3 is built from 15 residues. Germline values: CDR1 KGHSH, CDR2 LQKENI.